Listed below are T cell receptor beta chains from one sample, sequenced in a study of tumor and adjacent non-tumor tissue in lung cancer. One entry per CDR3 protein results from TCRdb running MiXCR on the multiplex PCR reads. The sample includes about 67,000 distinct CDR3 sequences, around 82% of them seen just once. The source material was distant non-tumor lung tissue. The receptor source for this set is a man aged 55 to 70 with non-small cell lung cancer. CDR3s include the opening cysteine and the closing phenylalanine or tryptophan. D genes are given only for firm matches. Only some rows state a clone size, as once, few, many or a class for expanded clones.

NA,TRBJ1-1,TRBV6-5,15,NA,TGTGCCAGCAGTCACGGCGGTCAGTTGCCCATTGAAGCTTTCTTT,CASSHGGQLPIEAFF
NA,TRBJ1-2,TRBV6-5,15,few,TGTGTCAGCAGTTGGGGCCTCGGGGGTCCGGAGGGCTACACCTTC,CVSSWGLGGPEGYTF
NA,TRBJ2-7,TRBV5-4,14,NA,TGTGCCAGCAGCTTAGCAGGTATCTACTACGAGCAGTGCTTC,CASSLAGIYYEQCF
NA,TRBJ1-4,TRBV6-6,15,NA,TGTGCCAGCAGTAGAATCGGGACTGGGAATGAGACACTGTTTTTT,CASSRIGTGNETLFF
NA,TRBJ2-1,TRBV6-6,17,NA,TGTTCCAGCAGTACTCCCTCTAACAGGAGAAACTACAATGAGCAGTTCTTC,CSSSTPSNRRNYNEQFF
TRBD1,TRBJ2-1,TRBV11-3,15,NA,TGTGCCAGCAGCTTAGACACCGACAGGGGGGGCGAGCAGTTCTTC,CASSLDTDRGGEQFF
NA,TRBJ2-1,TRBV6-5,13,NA,TGTGCCAGCACCTGGGGTAGCATTAATGAGCAGTTCTTC,CASTWGSINEQFF
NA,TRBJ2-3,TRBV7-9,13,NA,TGTGGCAGCAGCCCGGACTATTCAGATAAGCAGTATTTT,CGSSPDYSDKQYF
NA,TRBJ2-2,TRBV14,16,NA,TGTGCCAACAGCCAATATGGGCTAGCGTCCACCGGGGAGCTGTTTTTT,CANSQYGLASTGELFF
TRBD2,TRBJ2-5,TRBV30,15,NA,TGTGCCTGGAGCCGACTAGCGGGAGGAGGAGAGACCCAGTACTTC,CAWSRLAGGGETQYF
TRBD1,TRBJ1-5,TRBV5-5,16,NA,TGTGCCAGCACCTTGGTAGGAGGGGACAGCAATCAGCCCCAACATTTT,CASTLVGGDSNQPQHF
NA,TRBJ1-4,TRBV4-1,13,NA,TGCGCCAGTAGCCAAATAGGCTCTGAAAAACTGTTTTTT,CASSQIGSEKLFF
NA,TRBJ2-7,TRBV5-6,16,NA,TGTGTCAGCAGCTTCTTTTCGGGGCAGGGGTTTTTCGAGCAGTACTTC,CVSSFFSGQGFFEQYF
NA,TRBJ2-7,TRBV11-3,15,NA,TGTGCCACCAGCCCCCCGGGAGAGGAGGCTCGGGAGCAGTACTTC,CATSPPGEEAREQYF
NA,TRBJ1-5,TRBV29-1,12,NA,TGCAGCGCGGAATTAACGGGTGGCGCCCATCATTTT,CSAELTGGAHHF